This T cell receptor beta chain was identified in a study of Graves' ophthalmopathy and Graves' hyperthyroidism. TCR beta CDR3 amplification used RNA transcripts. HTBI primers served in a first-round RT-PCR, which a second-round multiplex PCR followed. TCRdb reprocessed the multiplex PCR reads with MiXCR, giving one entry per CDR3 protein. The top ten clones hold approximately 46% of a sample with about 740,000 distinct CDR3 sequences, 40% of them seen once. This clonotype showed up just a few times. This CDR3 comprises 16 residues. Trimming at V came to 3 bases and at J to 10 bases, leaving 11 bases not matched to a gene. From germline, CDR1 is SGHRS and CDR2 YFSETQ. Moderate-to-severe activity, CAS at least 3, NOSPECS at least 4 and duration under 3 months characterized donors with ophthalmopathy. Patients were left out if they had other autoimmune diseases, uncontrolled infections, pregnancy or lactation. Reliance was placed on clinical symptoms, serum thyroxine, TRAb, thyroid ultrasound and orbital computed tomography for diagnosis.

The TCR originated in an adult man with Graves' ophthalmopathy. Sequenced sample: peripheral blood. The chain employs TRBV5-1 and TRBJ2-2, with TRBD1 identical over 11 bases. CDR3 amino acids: CASSSWRDRGVEELFF. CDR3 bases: TGCGCCAGCAGCTCCTGGCGGGACAGGGGGGTCGAGGAGCTGTTTTTT.